Listed below are T cell receptor beta chains from one sample, sequenced in a study of shared T cell receptors in the human thymus. This table comes from immunoSEQ multiplex PCR, and its TCRdb copy is limited to in-frame clones, with some not included. The repertoire consists of hundreds of thousands of clones, with 88% occurring once and the leading ten covering 0.0085% to 0.012%. The data were also submitted as part of a second study, on human thymus T cells.

Source material: thymocytes. All receptors come from a boy younger than two with a congenital heart defect. Both conserved end residues are part of each CDR3. A D gene is named only where the DNA matches it firmly. Clone size, where shown, is once, few, many, or a class for clones that have expanded.

clone size | J gene | D gene | V gene | CDR3 length | CDR3 DNA | CDR3 protein
- | TRBJ2-7 | TRBD2 | TRBV11-1 | 16 | TGTGCCAGCAGCTTAGGACTAGCGGGAGGGACCTACGAGCAGTACTTC | CASSLGLAGGTYEQYF
- | TRBJ2-5 | - | TRBV28 | 15 | TGTGCCAGCAGTCTTTCGTCGCGAGCAGGAGAGACCCAGTACTTC | CASSLSSRAGETQYF
- | TRBJ2-1 | - | TRBV4-1 | 14 | TGCGCCAGCAGCCAAGATCTTGGCTTCGATGAGCAGTTCTTC | CASSQDLGFDEQFF
- | TRBJ2-7 | TRBD2 | TRBV6-1 | 14 | TGTGCCAGCAGGGACGGACTAGGTTTTAACGAGCAGTACTTC | CASRDGLGFNEQYF
- | TRBJ2-6 | - | TRBV21-1 | 20 | TGTGCCAGCAGCAAAGGGTTTAGGGACAGGGGAGACGCTGGGGCCAACGTCCTGACTTTC | CASSKGFRDRGDAGANVLTF
- | TRBJ2-1 | - | TRBV25-1 | 17 | TGTGCCAGCAGTGGGAAGAACCGGGACATCTATTACAATGAGCAGTTCTTC | CASSGKNRDIYYNEQFF
- | TRBJ2-3 | TRBD2 | TRBV5-4 | 16 | TGTGCCAGCAGCTTGGGGACTAGCGCGCCCACAGATACGCAGTATTTT | CASSLGTSAPTDTQYF
- | TRBJ2-7 | - | TRBV11-3 | 17 | TGTGCCAGCAGCTCCCCCCCCCTACTAGGAGTGCCCTTCGAGCAGTACTTC | CASSSPPLLGVPFEQYF
- | TRBJ2-1 | TRBD2 | TRBV7-9 | 14 | TGTGCCAGCAGCTTAAGCCTAGCGGGAGATGAGCAGTTCTTC | CASSLSLAGDEQFF
- | TRBJ2-4 | TRBD1 | TRBV27 | 19 | TGTGCCAGCAGTTTTGGGGGACAGGGGCCCTATTTAGCCAAAAACATTCAGTACTTC | CASSFGGQGPYLAKNIQYF
few | TRBJ2-1 | TRBD1 | TRBV19 | 17 | TGTGCCAGTAGTACCAGCCACAGGGACAGCTCCTACAATGAGCAGTTCTTC | CASSTSHRDSSYNEQFF
- | TRBJ2-7 | TRBD1 | TRBV7-3 | 15 | TGTGCCAGCAGCCAAGGGGACAGGGGATTTGGGAAGCAGTACTTC | CASSQGDRGFGKQYF
once | TRBJ2-5 | TRBD2 | TRBV14 | 17 | TGTGCCAGCAGCCATCCCGGGACTAGCGTTACCCAAGAGACCCAGTACTTC | CASSHPGTSVTQETQYF
- | TRBJ1-3 | TRBD1 | TRBV5-6 | 12 | TGTGCCAGCAGCCGACAGGGGAACACCATATATTTT | CASSRQGNTIYF
- | TRBJ1-1 | TRBD1 | TRBV5-1 | 18 | TGCGCCAGCAGCTCGAAAGGACGGGACAGACCTTGGAACACTGAAGCTTTCTTT | CASSSKGRDRPWNTEAFF
- | TRBJ2-7 | - | TRBV15 | 13 | TGTGCCACCAGCAACGGCAGGGCCTACGAGCAGTACTTC | CATSNGRAYEQYF
once | TRBJ1-2 | TRBD1 | TRBV19 | 15 | TGTGCCAGTAGTATAGGGGCCGGACAGGGCCTTGGCTACACCTTC | CASSIGAGQGLGYTF
- | TRBJ2-7 | - | TRBV27 | 13 | TGTGCCAGCAGCCTTCAGGGAAACTACGAGCAGTACTTC | CASSLQGNYEQYF
- | TRBJ2-1 | TRBD2 | TRBV4-3 | 18 | TGCGCCAGCAGCCAGGGACTAGCGGGAGGCCATACGGGCGATGAGCAGTTCTTC | CASSQGLAGGHTGDEQFF
- | TRBJ1-2 | - | TRBV30 | 16 | TGTGCCTGGAGTCATACAGGGCCTTGGCTTAACTATGGCTACACCTTC | CAWSHTGPWLNYGYTF
- | TRBJ2-3 | - | TRBV7-8 | 13 | TGTGCCAGCAGCTGGGGGGAGACAGATACGCAGTATTTT | CASSWGETDTQYF
- | TRBJ1-1 | - | TRBV6-6 | 13 | TGTGCCAGCCCCGAAGCGGAGGGCACTGAAGCTTTCTTT | CASPEAEGTEAFF
- | TRBJ2-5 | TRBD2 | TRBV5-4 | 18 | TGTGCCAGCAGCTACGCAACCAGACTAGCGGGAGGGTCGAAGACCCAGTACTTC | CASSYATRLAGGSKTQYF
- | TRBJ1-2 | - | TRBV7-2 | 11 | TGTGCCAGACGGACAGCTAATGGCTACACCTTC | CARRTANGYTF